This TCR beta chain was identified during a study of cytotoxic CD8 clonotypes in ibrutinib-treated CLL. Note on this clone: Its antigen remains unidentified.

CDR1 and CDR2 (germline): SGHRS, YFSETQ. CDR3 length equals 14 residues. V shed 4 bases and J shed 2 bases, with 13 bases lying between them. Study-wide points: With treatment, public clonotypes, which were uncommon, either contracted or remained stable. Higher clonality was seen at ibrutinib response and a return toward baseline at progression. Sampling times differed between sustained-remission and progressing patients.

Method: immunoSEQ multiplex PCR; TCRdb's copy keeps in-frame clones and lacks some. Here the sample spans 150,000 to 200,000 clones, around nine tenths being singletons. Cryopreserved PBMCs supplied 2 to 2.5 micrograms of genomic DNA for TCR beta libraries. V gene TRBV5-1 combines with J gene TRBJ2-7, with D possibly TRBD1 on 6 matching bases. This clonotype was sampled from a human donor with chronic lymphocytic leukemia. Here the sequenced sample was PBMCs, taken at disease progression, from a patient treated with ibrutinib. As DNA, the CDR3 is TGCGCCAGCAGCCGTCACAGGGAACCCTACGAGCAGTACTTC. This translates into CASSRHREPYEQYF.